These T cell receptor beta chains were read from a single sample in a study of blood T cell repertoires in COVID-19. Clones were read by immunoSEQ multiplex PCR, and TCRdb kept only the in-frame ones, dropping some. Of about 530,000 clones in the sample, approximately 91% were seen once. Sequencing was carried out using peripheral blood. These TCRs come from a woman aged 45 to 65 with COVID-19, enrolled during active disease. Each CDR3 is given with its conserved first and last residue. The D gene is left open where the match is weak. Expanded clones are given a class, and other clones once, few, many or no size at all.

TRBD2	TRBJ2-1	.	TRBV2	TGTGCCAGCAGTGAACTAGGACTAGCGGGGGGGCGGCAGTTCTTC	CASSELGLAGGRQFF
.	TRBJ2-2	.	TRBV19	TGTGCCAGTAAAGAGGGCCGGCAGGTGAACACCGGGGAGCTGTTTTTT	CASKEGRQVNTGELFF
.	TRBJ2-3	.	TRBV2	TGTGCCGCGGCTAGGTCGCCAATCACAGATACGCAGTATTTT	CAAARSPITDTQYF
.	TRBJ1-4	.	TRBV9	TGTGCCAGCAGCACCCGCCCGACAGCACATAATGAAAAACTGTTTTTT	CASSTRPTAHNEKLFF
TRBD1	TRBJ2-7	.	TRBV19	TGTGCCAGTAGTACCCGGGACAGACAGTACGAGCAGTACTTC	CASSTRDRQYEQYF
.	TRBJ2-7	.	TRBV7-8	TGTGCCAGCAGCCCCTACTCCCTCGAGCAGTACTTC	CASSPYSLEQYF
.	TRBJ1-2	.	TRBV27	TGTGCCAGCAGTTTGTCCAGGGGAAACTATGGCTACACCTTC	CASSLSRGNYGYTF
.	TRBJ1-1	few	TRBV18	TGTGCCAGCTCGCTCGACAGGAACACTGAAGCTTTCTTT	CASSLDRNTEAFF
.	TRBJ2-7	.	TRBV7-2	TGTGCCAGCAGCCCCAGCGGGGGAGGGGGCCAGCAGTACTTC	CASSPSGGGGQQYF
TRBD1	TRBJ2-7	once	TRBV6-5	TGTGCCAGCAGGCGATCCCGGACAGGGCCCCACGAGCAGTACTTC	CASRRSRTGPHEQYF
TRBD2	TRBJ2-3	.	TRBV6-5	TGTGCCAGCATCCCGGGAGGCACAAATACGCAGTATTTT	CASIPGGTNTQYF
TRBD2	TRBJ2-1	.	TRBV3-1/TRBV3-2	TGTGCCAGCAGCTCCGGGACTAGAGTTTTTGATGAGCAGTTCTTC	CASSSGTRVFDEQFF
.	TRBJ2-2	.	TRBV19	TGTGCCAGTAGTATCCAGACAGCGAACACCGGGGAGCTGTTTTTT	CASSIQTANTGELFF
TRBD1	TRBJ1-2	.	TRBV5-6	TGTGCCAGCAGCTCGTGGGAGTGGACAGGGTGGATTAACTATGGCTACACCTTC	CASSSWEWTGWINYGYTF
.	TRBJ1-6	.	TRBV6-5	TGTGCCAGCAGTTACCGGGGGAATAATTCACCCCTCCACTTT	CASSYRGNNSPLHF
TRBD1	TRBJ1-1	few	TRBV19	TGTGCCACGGGACAGGGGGTGGTAGCTTTCTTT	CATGQGVVAFF
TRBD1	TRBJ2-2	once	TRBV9	TGTGCCAGCAGCTTACGGACAGGGACGTCGACCGGGGAGCTGTTTTTT	CASSLRTGTSTGELFF
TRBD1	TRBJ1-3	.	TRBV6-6	TGTGCCAGCAGTCCTCGAGCGACAGGGAATCTAGGATCTTCTGGAAACACCATATATTTT	CASSPRATGNLGSSGNTIYF
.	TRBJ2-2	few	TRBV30	TGTGCCTGGAGTGTAGCTAGGTCGCGGGACACCGGGGAGCTGTTTTTT	CAWSVARSRDTGELFF
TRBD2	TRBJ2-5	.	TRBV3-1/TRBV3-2	TGTGCCAGCAGCCAAATCCCGACTAGCGGGTTTGCGAGGGAGACCCAGTACTTC	CASSQIPTSGFARETQYF
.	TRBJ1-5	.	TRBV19	TGTGCCAGTAGTATAGATCCGGGGGCCCAGCATTTT	CASSIDPGAQHF
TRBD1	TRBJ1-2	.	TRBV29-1	TGCAGCGTTGAAGATCCAGGGGGCTCTGGCTACACCTTC	CSVEDPGGSGYTF
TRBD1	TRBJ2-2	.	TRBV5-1	TGCGCCAGCACCCCAGGGGACAGGGGGCGAACCGGGGAGCTGTTTTTT	CASTPGDRGRTGELFF
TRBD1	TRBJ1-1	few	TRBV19	TGTGCCAGTAGTTCGACAGGGGTGAACACTGAAGCTTTCTTT	CASSSTGVNTEAFF
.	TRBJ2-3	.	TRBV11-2	TGTGCCAGCAGCTTGGCCGGGGGGCCTACCACAGATACGCAGTATTTT	CASSLAGGPTTDTQYF
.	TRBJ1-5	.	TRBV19	TGTGCCAGTAGTATTGACAGAGTCAATCAGCCCCAGCATTTT	CASSIDRVNQPQHF
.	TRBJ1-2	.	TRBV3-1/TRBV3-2	TGTGCCAGCAGCCAACTAACAGTCTACACCTTC	CASSQLTVYTF
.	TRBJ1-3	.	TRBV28	TGTGCCAGCAGTTTACTCCCTCGAGGGTTTGGAAACACCATATATTTT	CASSLLPRGFGNTIYF
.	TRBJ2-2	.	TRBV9	TGTGCCAGCAGCGACCGGACCGGACTGGCCTCCCTGAACACCGGGGAGCTGTTTTTT	CASSDRTGLASLNTGELFF
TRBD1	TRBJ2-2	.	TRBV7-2	TGTGCCAGCAGCCCTTTGACAGGGTATGACACCGGGGAGCTGTTTTTT	CASSPLTGYDTGELFF
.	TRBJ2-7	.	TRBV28	TGTGCCAGCAGTCCCCCGTACTACGAGCAGTACTTC	CASSPPYYEQYF
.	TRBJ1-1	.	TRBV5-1	TGCGCCAGCAGCTTCCGGACTCCCTGGGGGAACACTGAAGCTTTCTTT	CASSFRTPWGNTEAFF
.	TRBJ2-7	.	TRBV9	TGTGCCAGCAGTCTCGACATCTCCTACGAGCAGTACTTC	CASSLDISYEQYF
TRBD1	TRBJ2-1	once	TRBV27	TGTGCCAGCAGTTTTGGGACAGGACCTGGCAATGAGCAGTTCTTC	CASSFGTGPGNEQFF
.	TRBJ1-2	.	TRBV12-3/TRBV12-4	TGTGCCAGCAGGCAGACAGGCGGCTACACCTTC	CASRQTGGYTF
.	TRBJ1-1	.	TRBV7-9	TGTGCCAGCAGCCCTGGACTGGAAGCTTTCTTT	CASSPGLEAFF
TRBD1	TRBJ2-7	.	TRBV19	TGTGCCAGTAGTAACGTCCGGGACAGGGGTGGCGAGCAGTACTTC	CASSNVRDRGGEQYF
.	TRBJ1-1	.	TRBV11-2	TGTGCCAGCAGCTTACCATACCCATCAGTGAACACTGAAGCTTTCTTT	CASSLPYPSVNTEAFF
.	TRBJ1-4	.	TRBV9	TGTGCCAGCAGCGTTTCAGGGAGGAGTACTAATGAAAAACTGTTTTTT	CASSVSGRSTNEKLFF
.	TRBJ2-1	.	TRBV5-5	TGTGCCAGCAGCTTGGCCCAGGGATTCTCCTACAATGAGCAGTTCTTC	CASSLAQGFSYNEQFF
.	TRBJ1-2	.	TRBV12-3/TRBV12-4	TGTGCCAGCGGGAAAGAGTCGGGGGATGGCTACACCTTC	CASGKESGDGYTF
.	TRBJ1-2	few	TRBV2	TGTGCCAGCAGTGTGTTAGCAAAAGGAGGTGGCTACACCTTC	CASSVLAKGGGYTF
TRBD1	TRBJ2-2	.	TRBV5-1	TGCGCCAGCAGCTTGGGGACAGGCCCCGGGGAGCTGTTTTTT	CASSLGTGPGELFF
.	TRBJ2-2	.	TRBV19	TGTGCCAGTAGTACTTCCGACTACCGCAGGAACACCGGGGAGCTGTTTTTT	CASSTSDYRRNTGELFF
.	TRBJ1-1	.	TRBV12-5	TGTGCTAGTGGTTTGGGAGCAGGGACTGAAGCTTTCTTT	CASGLGAGTEAFF
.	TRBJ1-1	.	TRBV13	TGTGCCAGCAGCCCCCGGTTAGCTATGAACACTGAAGCTTTCTTT	CASSPRLAMNTEAFF
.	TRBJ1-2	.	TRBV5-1	TGCGCCAGCAGCTTGGAGCAGGACTCTGGCTACACCTTC	CASSLEQDSGYTF
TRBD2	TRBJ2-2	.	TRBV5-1	TGCGCCAGCAGTCGAGTAGCGGGGCCGAACACCGGGGAGCTGTTTTTT	CASSRVAGPNTGELFF
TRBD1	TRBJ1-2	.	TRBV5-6	TGTGCCAGCAGCTCATTAGACAGGGCGGTACATGGCTACACCTTC	CASSSLDRAVHGYTF
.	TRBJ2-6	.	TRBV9	TGTGCCAGCAGCGTAGCTACTGGCGGCGGGGCCAACGTCCTGACTTTC	CASSVATGGGANVLTF
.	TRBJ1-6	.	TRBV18	TGTGCCAGCTCACCAGGACTGAATAATTCACCCCTCCACTTT	CASSPGLNNSPLHF
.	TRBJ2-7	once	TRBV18	TGTGCCAGCTCACCACCAGTTAGCAAGCGCGAGCAGTACTTC	CASSPPVSKREQYF
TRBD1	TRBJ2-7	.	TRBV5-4	TGTGCCAGCAGCTTGGGGGGACAGGGGAGGAACGAGCAGTACTTC	CASSLGGQGRNEQYF
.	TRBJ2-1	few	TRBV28	TGTGCCAGCAGCACGGGGTACAATGAGCAGTTCTTC	CASSTGYNEQFF
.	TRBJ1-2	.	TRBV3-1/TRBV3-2	TGTGCCAGCAGCCAACTCCAGGGATTGGGCTACACCTTC	CASSQLQGLGYTF
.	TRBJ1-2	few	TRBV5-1	TGCGCCAGCAGCCCCTTGACGGAGAACTATGGCTACACCTTC	CASSPLTENYGYTF
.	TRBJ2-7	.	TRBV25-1	TGTGCCAGCAGTGCTACGAGCGACGAGCAGTACTTC	CASSATSDEQYF
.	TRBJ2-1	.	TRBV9	TGTGCCAGCAGCGTAGCTACGGGGGACGGCAAAAACCAGTTCTTC	CASSVATGDGKNQFF